This T cell receptor (beta chain) was sequenced in a study of blood T cells in healthy people across ages. Study-level results: From one million sequenced T cells, diversity estimates were lower bounds.

V lost 6 bases and J lost 8, with 16 bases in between. Germline-derived CDR1 and CDR2 are SGHDN and FVKESK. The CDR3 is 13 residues long. As to this clonotype: The antigen remains unidentified.

A second PCR of 7 to 11 cycles used a sample-barcoded 5' primer and a J-beta primer mix. MiXCR, run by TCRdb on the 5' RACE reads, gives a single entry per CDR3 protein. The data hold approximately 900,000 distinct CDR3 sequences, with around 29% observed a single time. The same data also went into a second study, on T cells of mothers and their children. That source notes: It was related mother-child pairs that showed slightly higher overlap than unrelated pairs, without reaching significance. Across the analysis, no persistent microchimeric T cell clones were detected.

The sequenced sample was blood. This chain joins TRBV14 and TRBJ1-2, with TRBD1 as a possible D gene (5 bases). The sequence derives from a woman aged 40 to 50 in good health. CDR3: CASSRDRAGGYTF. DNA for the CDR3: TGTGCCAGCAGTCGGGACCGTGCGGGAGGCTACACCTTC.